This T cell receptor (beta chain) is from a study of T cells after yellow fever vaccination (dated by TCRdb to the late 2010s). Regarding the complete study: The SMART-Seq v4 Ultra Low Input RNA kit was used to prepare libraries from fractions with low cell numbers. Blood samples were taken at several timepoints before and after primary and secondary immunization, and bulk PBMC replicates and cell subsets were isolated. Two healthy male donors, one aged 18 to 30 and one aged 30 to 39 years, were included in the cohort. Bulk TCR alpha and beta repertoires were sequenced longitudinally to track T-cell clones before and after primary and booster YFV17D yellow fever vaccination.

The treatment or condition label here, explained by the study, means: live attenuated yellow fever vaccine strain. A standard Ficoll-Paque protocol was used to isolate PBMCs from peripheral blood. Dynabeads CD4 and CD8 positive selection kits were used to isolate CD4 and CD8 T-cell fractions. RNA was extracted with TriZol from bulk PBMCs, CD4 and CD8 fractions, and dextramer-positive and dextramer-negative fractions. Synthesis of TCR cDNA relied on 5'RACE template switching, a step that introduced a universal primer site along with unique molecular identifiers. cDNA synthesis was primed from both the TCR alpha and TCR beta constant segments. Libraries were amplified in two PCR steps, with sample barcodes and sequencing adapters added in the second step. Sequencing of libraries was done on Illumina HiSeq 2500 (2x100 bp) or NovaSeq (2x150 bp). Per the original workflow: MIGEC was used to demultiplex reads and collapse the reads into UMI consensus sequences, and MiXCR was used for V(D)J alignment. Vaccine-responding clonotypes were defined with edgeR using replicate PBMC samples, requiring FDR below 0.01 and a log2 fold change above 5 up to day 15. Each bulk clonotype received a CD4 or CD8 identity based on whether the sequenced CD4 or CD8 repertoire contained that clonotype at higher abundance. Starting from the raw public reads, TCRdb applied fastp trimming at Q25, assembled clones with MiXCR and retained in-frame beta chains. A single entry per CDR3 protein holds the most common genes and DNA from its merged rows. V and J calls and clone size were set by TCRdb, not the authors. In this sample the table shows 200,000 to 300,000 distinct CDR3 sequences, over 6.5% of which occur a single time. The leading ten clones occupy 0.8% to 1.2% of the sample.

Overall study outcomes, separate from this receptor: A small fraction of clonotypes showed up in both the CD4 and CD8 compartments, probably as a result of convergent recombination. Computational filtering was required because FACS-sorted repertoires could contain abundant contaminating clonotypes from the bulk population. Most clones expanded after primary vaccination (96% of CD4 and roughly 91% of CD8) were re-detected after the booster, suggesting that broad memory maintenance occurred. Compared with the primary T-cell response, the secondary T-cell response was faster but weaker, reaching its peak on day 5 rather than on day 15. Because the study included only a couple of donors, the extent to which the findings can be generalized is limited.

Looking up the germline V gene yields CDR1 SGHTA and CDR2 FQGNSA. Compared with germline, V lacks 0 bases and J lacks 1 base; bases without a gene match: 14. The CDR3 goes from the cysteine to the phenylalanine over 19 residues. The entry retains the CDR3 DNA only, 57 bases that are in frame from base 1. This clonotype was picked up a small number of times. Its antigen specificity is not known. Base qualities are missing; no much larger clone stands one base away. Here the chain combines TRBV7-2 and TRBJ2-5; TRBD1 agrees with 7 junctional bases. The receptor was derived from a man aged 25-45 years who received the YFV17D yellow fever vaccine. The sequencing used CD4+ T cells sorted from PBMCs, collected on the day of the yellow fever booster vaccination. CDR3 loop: CASSLAGMLSGGSQETQYF. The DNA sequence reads TGTGCCAGCAGCTTAGCGGGGATGCTGTCAGGGGGTTCCCAAGAGACCCAGTACTTC.